This TCR beta chain derives from a study of neurological immune-mediated disorders. This CDR3 contains 14 residues. J gave up 2 bases and V 4 bases, and 6 bases lay outside the gene matches. The germline V gene has CDR1 SGHRS and CDR2 YFSETQ. This clonotype occurred many times. In every sequencing run, more than 160 million TCR-beta sequences were generated from 15-18 subjects. Via MiXCR, TCRdb re-called the 5' RACE reads, giving one row per CDR3 protein. This table holds over 45,000 distinct CDR3 sequences, around 2.9% found once. Input material: PBMCs. V gene TRBV5-1 combines with J gene TRBJ2-7; 7 bases line up with TRBD1. The clonotype comes from a woman aged 45-65 years with multiple sclerosis. CDR3 protein: CASSRTGATYEQYF. CDR3 DNA sequence: TGCGCCAGCAGCAGGACAGGCGCTACCTACGAGCAGTACTTC.